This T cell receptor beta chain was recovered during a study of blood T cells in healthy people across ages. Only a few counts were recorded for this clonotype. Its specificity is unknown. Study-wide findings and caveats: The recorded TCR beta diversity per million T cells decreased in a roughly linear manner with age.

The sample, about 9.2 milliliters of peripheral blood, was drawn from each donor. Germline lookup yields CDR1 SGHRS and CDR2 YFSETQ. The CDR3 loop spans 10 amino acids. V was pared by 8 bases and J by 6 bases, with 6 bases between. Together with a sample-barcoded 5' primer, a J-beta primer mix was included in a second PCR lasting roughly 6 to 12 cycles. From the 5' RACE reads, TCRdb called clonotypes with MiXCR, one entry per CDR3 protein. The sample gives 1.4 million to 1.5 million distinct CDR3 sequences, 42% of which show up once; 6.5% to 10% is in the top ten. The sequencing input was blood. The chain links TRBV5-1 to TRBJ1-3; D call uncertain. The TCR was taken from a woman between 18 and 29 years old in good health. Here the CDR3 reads CARAKNTIYF. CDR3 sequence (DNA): TGCGCCAGGGCAAAAAACACCATATATTTT. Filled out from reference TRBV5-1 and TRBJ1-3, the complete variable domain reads KAGVTQTPRYLIKTRGQQVTLSCSPISGHRSVSWYQQTPGQGLQFLFEYFSETQRNKGNFPGRFSGRQFSNSRSEMNVSTLELGDSALYLCARAKNTIYFGEGSWLTVV.